The 14 T cell receptor beta chains listed next were all sequenced from one sample in a study of cytomegalovirus exposure and HLA in healthy donors. Primers included in the PCR were 60 Vbeta and 13 Jbeta primers. The method was immunoSEQ multiplex PCR; TCRdb's version includes in-frame clones alone and lacks a portion of them. The sample has about 260,000 clones, 84% seen once; the top ten hold 2%. The sequenced sample was PBMCs. The receptors were gathered from a woman aged 40 to 50 in good health and CMV-seropositive.

The chain carries TRBV25-1 and TRBJ1-1; perhaps TRBD1 as D (6 bases). CDR1 and CDR2 (germline): MGHDK, SYGVNS. The CDR3 is 15 amino acids. V lost 6 bases and J lost 1, with 15 bases in between. The CDR3 sequence: CASRKSGVSNTEAFF. In DNA form, the CDR3 reads TGTGCCAGCAGAAAGTCAGGGGTCTCGAACACTGAAGCTTTCTTT.

V and J are TRBV15 and TRBJ2-1; 13 bases line up with TRBD2. Germline-derived CDR1 and CDR2 are LNHNV and YYDKDF (reference sequence). The CDR3 contains 15 residues. With 3 bases clipped from V and 7 bases from J, the junction kept 3 bases outside the gene matches. In DNA, the CDR3 is TGTGCCACCAGCAGCTCGACTAGCGGGAGGAATGAGCAGTTCTTC. It codes for CATSSSTSGRNEQFF. Full variable domain (outside the CDR3, taken from reference TRBV15 and TRBJ2-1): DAMVIQNPRYQVTQFGKPVTLSCSQTLNHNVMYWYQQKSSQAPKLLFHYYDKDFNNEADTPDNFQSRRPNTSFCFLDIRSPGLGDTAMYLCATSSSTSGRNEQFFGPGTRLTVL.

The chain employs TRBV6-5 and TRBJ1-5, with 10 bases matching TRBD1. Germline V gene lookup returns CDR1 MNHEY and CDR2 SVGAGI. The junction had 3 bases not matched to a gene; V was cut back by 6 bases and J by 4 bases. The length of the CDR3 is 14 residues. CDR3 sequence: CASSLGQGNQPQHF. The CDR3 DNA reads TGTGCCAGCAGCCTGGGACAGGGGAATCAGCCCCAGCATTTT.

V gene TRBV9 combines with J gene TRBJ2-5; 11 bases are shared with TRBD2. This CDR3 has 15 residues. The J segment lost 4 bases and the V segment lost 3 bases, leaving 5 bases of the junction unmatched. CDR1 is SGDLS, CDR2 YYNGEE, per germline. The CDR3 nucleotides read TGTGCCAGCAGCGCTGGACTAGCGGGCAGAGAGACCCAGTACTTC. It encodes CASSAGLAGRETQYF.

The rearrangement uses TRBV29-1 and TRBJ1-2; D ambiguous. The germline V gene encodes CDR1 SQVTM and CDR2 ANQGSEA. Trimming left V 1 base short and J 5 bases short, with 8 bases between. This CDR3 is built from 12 residues. CDR3 sequence: CSVEGHRYGYTF. The CDR3 nucleotides read TGCAGCGTTGAAGGACATCGGTATGGCTACACCTTC.

The CDR3 here is CASSLLAGEGYEQYF. In DNA, the CDR3 is TGTGCCAGCAGCTTACTAGCGGGAGAGGGCTACGAGCAGTACTTC. The V gene is TRBV11-2, the J gene TRBJ2-7, with 10 bases identical to TRBD2. Germline V gene data show CDR1 as SGHAT and CDR2 as FQNNGV. Trimming at V came to 2 bases and at J to 3 bases, leaving 4 bases not matched to a gene. The CDR3 runs to 15 residues.

The V and J genes are TRBV29-1 and TRBJ2-5, with D possibly matching TRBD2 (5 bases). The CDR3 covers 12 residues. The V and J ends lost 7 bases and 4 bases respectively, with 13 bases between them. CDR1 is SQVTM and CDR2 is ANQGSEA in the germline V gene. CDR3 region: CSGLLEGETQYF. As DNA, the CDR3 is TGCAGCGGGTTATTAGAGGGAGAGACCCAGTACTTC.

This chain uses TRBV19 with TRBJ1-5, with TRBD1 identical over 7 bases. This CDR3 is 14 amino acids long. Germline V gives CDR1 LNHDA, CDR2 SQIVND (reference sequence). V gave up 6 bases and J gave up 4 bases; unmatched junction bases: 6. In DNA, the CDR3 is TGTGCCAGTAGCATGGGACAGCTTAATCAGCCCCAGCATTTT. Protein product: CASSMGQLNQPQHF.

CDR3 nucleotide sequence: TGTGCCAGCAGCCAAGATCGACAGGGGGCAAACAGCAATCAGCCCCAGCATTTT. This sequence encodes CASSQDRQGANSNQPQHF. This chain uses TRBV4-2 with TRBJ1-5; 10 nucleotides agree with TRBD1. The CDR3 runs 18 residues. V shed 0 bases and J 1 base; nucleotides not matched to a gene: 6. The germline CDR1 and CDR2 sequences are LGHNA and YNFKEQ.

The rearrangement links TRBV9 to TRBJ1-3; D is unresolved. Looked up from germline, CDR1 is SGDLS and CDR2 is YYNGEE. The CDR3 has 17 amino acids. Trimming pared 1 base from V and 2 bases from J, leaving 16 bases between. This CDR3 reads CASSVHARADTGNTIYF. As DNA, the CDR3 is TGTGCCAGCAGCGTACATGCCAGAGCGGATACTGGAAACACCATATATTTT.

This CDR3 is CASSSTSGTTYNEQFF. The CDR3 coding sequence is TGTGCCAGCAGCTCCACTAGCGGGACAACCTACAATGAGCAGTTCTTC. The chain carries TRBV7-9 and TRBJ2-1, with 10 bases that match TRBD2. The junction had 5 bases not matched to a gene; V was cut back by 4 bases and J by 2 bases. Germline V lookup: CDR1 SEHNR, CDR2 FQNEAQ (reference sequence). This CDR3 comprises 16 residues.

The chain employs TRBV5-4 and TRBJ2-7, with 9 bases aligning to TRBD2. The CDR3 loop spans 15 amino acids. Germline V gene sequence: CDR1 SGHNT, CDR2 YYREEE (reference sequence). J lost 2 bases, V lost 4 bases, and 7 bases had no gene match. The CDR3 nucleotides are TGTGCCAGCAGCATCTCTAGCGGGACCCCCTACGAGCAGTACTTC. Translation: CASSISSGTPYEQYF. The full variable domain, rest sourced from reference TRBV5-4 and TRBJ2-7, is ETGVTQSPTHLIKTRGQQVTLRCSSQSGHNTVSWYQQALGQGPQFIFQYYREEENGRGNFPPRFSGLQFPNYSSELNVNALELDDSALYLCASSISSGTPYEQYFGPGTRLTVT.

The chain recombines TRBV10-3 with TRBJ2-3, with 7 bases matching TRBD1. This CDR3 comprises 15 residues. Germline CDR1 ENHRY, CDR2 SYGVKD. Trimming took 4 bases from V and 1 from J; bases not matched to a gene: 5. The CDR3 coding sequence is TGTGCCATCAGTGTATCCGGACAGGGCACAGATACGCAGTATTTT. As protein: CAISVSGQGTDTQYF.

This clone was picked up a small number of times. This rearrangement joins TRBV7-2 to TRBJ2-5; 10 nucleotides line up with TRBD2. With 2 bases clipped from V and 5 bases from J, the junction kept 11 bases outside the gene matches. There are 17 residues in the CDR3. Germline V gene data show CDR1 as SGHTA and CDR2 as FQGNSA. The CDR3 here is CASSLRGSGRAGETQYF. For the CDR3, the DNA is TGTGCCAGCAGCTTACGGGGGAGCGGGAGGGCCGGGGAGACCCAGTACTTC.